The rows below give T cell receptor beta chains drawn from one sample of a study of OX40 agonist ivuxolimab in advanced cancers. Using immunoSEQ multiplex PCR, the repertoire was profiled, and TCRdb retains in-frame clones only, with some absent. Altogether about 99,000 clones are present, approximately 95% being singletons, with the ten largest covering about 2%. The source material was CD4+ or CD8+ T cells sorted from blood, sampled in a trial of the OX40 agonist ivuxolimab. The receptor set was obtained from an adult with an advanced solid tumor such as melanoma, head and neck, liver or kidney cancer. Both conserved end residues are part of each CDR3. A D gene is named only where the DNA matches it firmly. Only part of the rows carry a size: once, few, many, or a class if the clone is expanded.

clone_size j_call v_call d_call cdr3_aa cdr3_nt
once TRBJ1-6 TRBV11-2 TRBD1 CASSLAPGQGAPGSPLHF TGTGCCAGCAGCTTAGCACCGGGACAGGGGGCGCCGGGTTCACCCCTCCACTTT
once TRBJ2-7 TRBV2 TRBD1 CASSADRGPYEQYF TGTGCCAGCAGTGCTGACAGGGGGCCCTACGAGCAGTACTTC
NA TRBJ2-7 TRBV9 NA CASSSGAGPKPSYEQYF TGTGCCAGCAGCTCCGGGGCAGGACCAAAACCTTCCTACGAGCAGTACTTC
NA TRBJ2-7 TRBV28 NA CASSYRNSYEQYF TGTGCCAGCAGTTACAGAAACTCCTACGAGCAGTACTTC
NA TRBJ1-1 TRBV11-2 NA CASSLSDLAEAFF TGTGCCAGCAGCTTATCAGACTTGGCTGAAGCTTTCTTT
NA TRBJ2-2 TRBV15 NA CATLGDPNTGELFF TGTGCCACTCTTGGGGACCCGAACACCGGGGAGCTGTTTTTT
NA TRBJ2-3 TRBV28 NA CASSLGRDTQYF TGTGCCAGCAGTTTGGGCCGAGATACGCAGTATTTT
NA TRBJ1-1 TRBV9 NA CASSVRAGGTEAFF TGTGCCAGCAGCGTACGGGCGGGAGGAACTGAAGCTTTCTTT
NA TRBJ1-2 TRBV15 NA CATSDKGHPTTGYTF TGTGCCACCAGCGATAAAGGGCACCCCACAACTGGCTACACCTTC
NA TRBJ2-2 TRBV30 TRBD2 CAWRTSGRASFYTGELFF TGTGCCTGGAGGACTAGCGGGAGGGCCTCTTTTTACACCGGGGAGCTGTTTTTT
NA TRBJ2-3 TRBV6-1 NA CASSVTDTQYF TGTGCCAGCAGTGTCACAGATACGCAGTATTTT
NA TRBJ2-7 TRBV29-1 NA CSVVGGLAYEQYF TGCAGCGTTGTGGGTGGGCTTGCCTACGAGCAGTACTTC
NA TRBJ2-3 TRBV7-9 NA CASSTNRGKSTDTQYF TGTGCCAGCAGCACTAACCGCGGGAAGAGCACAGATACGCAGTATTTT
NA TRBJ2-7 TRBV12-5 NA CASGLGLQGGEQYF TGTGCTAGTGGTTTGGGGTTACAGGGGGGGGAGCAGTACTTC
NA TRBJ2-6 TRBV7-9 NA CASSPQGANVLTF TGTGCCAGCAGCCCACAGGGGGCCAACGTCCTGACTTTC
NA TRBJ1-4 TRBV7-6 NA CASSSRDRGNEKLFF TGTGCCAGCAGCTCACGGGACCGAGGAAATGAAAAACTGTTTTTT
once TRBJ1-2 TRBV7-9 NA CASSPSLTPYGYTF TGTGCCAGCAGCCCGTCTCTCACCCCATATGGCTACACCTTC
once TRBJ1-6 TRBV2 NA CASSESGSSYNSPLHF TGTGCCAGCAGTGAATCGGGGAGCTCCTATAATTCACCCCTCCACTTT
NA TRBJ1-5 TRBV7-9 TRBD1 CASSSLTGLNQPQHF TGTGCCAGCAGTTCGCTGACAGGGCTAAATCAGCCCCAGCATTTT
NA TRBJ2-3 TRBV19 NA CASRRGAKDTQYF TGTGCCAGCCGTCGGGGGGCGAAAGATACGCAGTATTTT
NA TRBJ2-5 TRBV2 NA CASSVETQYF TGTGCCAGCAGTGTGGAGACCCAGTACTTC